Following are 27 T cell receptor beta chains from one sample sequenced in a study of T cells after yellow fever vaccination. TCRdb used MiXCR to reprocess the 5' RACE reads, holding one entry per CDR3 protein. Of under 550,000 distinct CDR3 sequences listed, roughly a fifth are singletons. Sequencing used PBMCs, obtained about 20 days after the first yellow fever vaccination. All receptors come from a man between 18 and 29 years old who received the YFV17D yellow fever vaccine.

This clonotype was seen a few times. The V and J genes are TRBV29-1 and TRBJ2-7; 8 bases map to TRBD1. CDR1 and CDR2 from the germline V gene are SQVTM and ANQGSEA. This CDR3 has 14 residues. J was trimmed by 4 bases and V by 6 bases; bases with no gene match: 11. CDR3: CSVGTGTGLYEQYF. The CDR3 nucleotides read TGCAGCGTGGGCACCGGGACAGGCCTTTACGAGCAGTACTTC.

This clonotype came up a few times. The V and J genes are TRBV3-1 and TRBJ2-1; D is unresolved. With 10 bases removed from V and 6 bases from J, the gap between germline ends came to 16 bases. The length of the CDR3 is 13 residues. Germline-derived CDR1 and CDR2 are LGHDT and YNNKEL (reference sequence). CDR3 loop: CATSTSPPNEQFF. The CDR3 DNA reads TGTGCCACCAGTACTTCCCCACCCAATGAGCAGTTCTTC.

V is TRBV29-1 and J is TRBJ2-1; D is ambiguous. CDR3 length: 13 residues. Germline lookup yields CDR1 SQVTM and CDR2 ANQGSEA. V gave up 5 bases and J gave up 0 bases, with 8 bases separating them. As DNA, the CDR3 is TGCAGCGTTTGGACGAGCTCCTACAATGAGCAGTTCTTC. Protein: CSVWTSSYNEQFF.

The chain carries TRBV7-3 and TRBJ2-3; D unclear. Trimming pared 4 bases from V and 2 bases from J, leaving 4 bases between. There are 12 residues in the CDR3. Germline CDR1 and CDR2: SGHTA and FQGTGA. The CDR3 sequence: CASSYDTDTQYF. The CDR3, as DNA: TGTGCCAGCAGCTACGACACAGATACGCAGTATTTT.

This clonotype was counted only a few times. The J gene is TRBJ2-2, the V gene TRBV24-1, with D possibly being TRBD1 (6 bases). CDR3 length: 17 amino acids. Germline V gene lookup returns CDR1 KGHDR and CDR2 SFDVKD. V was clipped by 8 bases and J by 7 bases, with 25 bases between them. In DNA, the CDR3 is TGTGCCACCAATCAAGGACACACAGGGAGTAGTAGCGGGGAGCTGTTTTTT. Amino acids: CATNQGHTGSSSGELFF.

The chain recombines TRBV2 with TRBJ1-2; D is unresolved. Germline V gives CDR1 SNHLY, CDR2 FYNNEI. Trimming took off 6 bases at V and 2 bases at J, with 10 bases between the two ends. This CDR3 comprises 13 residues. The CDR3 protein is CASSRDMNYGYTF. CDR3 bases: TGTGCCAGCAGCAGAGACATGAACTATGGCTACACCTTC.

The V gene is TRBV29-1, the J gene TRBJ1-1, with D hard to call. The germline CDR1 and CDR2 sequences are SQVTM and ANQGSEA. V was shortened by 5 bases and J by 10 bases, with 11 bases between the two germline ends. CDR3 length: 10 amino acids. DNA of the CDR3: TGCAGCGTTTTCGGGAGACCAGCTTTCTTT. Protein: CSVFGRPAFF. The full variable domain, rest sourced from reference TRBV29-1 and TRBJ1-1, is SAVISQKPSRDICQRGTSLTIQCQVDSQVTMMFWYRQQPGQSLTLIATANQGSEATYESGFVIDKFPISRPNLTFSTLTVSNMSPEDSSIYLCSVFGRPAFFGQGTRLTVV.

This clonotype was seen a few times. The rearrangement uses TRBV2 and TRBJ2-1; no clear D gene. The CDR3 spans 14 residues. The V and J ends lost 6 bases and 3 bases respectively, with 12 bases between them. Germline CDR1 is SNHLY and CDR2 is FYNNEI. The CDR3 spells CASRESASYNEQFF. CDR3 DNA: TGTGCCAGCAGGGAATCGGCCAGCTACAATGAGCAGTTCTTC.

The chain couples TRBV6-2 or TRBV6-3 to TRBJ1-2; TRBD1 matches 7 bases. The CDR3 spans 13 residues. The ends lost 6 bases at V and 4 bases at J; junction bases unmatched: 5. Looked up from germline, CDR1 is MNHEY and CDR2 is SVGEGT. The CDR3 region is CASSWDSLYGYTF. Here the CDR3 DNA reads TGTGCCAGCAGCTGGGACAGCCTCTATGGCTACACCTTC.

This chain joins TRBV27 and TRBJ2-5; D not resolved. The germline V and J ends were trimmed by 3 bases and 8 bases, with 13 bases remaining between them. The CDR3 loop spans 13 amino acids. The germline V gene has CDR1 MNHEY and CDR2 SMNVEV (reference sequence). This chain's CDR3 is CASSFQSARTQYF. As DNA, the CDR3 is TGTGCCAGCAGTTTCCAGTCCGCGCGAACCCAGTACTTC.

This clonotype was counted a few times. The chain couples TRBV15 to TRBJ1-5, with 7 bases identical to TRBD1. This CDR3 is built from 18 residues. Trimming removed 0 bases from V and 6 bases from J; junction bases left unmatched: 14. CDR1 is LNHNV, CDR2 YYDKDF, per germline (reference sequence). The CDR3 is CATSRDDLISRGVQPQHF. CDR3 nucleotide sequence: TGTGCCACCAGCAGAGATGACTTGATTAGCAGGGGGGTTCAGCCCCAGCATTTT.

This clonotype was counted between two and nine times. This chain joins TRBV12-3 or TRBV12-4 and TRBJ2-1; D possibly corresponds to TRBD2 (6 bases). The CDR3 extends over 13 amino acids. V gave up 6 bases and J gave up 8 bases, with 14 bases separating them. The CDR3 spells CASRSEGPDEQFF. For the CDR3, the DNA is TGTGCCAGCAGGTCGGAGGGGCCCGATGAGCAGTTCTTC.

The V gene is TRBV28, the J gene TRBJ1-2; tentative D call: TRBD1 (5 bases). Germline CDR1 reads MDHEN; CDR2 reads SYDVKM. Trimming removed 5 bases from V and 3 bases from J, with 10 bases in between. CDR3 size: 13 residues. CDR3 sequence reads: CASSGGIDYGYTF. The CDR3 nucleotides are TGTGCCAGCAGTGGGGGGATCGACTATGGCTACACCTTC.

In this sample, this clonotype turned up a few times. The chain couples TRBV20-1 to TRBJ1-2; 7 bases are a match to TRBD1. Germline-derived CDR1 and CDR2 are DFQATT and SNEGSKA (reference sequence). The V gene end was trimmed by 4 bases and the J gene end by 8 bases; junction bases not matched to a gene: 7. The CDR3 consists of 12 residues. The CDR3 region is CSANVQGDGYTF. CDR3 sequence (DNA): TGCAGTGCTAACGTGCAGGGGGACGGCTACACCTTC.

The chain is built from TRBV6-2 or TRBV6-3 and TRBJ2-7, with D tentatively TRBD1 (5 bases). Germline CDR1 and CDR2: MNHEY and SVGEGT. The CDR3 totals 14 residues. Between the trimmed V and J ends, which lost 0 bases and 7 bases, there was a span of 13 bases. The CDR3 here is CASSYSTIRTEQYF. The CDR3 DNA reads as TGTGCCAGCAGTTACTCTACTATTCGGACAGAGCAGTACTTC.

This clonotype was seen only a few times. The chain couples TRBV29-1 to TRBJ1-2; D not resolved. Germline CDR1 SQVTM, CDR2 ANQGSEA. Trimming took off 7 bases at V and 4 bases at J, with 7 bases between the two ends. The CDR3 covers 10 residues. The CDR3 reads CSDSVYGYTF. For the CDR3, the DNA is TGCAGCGACAGTGTCTATGGCTACACCTTC.

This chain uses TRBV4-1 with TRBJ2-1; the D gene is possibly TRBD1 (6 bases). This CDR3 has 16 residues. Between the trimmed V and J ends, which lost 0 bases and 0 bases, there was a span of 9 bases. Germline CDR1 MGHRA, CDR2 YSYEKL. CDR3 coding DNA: TGCGCCAGCAGCCAAGAAAGGGGGAGCTCCTACAATGAGCAGTTCTTC. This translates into CASSQERGSSYNEQFF.

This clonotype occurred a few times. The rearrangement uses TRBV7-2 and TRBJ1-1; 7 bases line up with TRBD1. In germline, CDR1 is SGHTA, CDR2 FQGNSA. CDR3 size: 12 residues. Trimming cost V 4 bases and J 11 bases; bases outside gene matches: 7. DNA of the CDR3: TGTGCCAGCAGCTCATACAGGGGACAGGCTTTCTTT. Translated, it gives CASSSYRGQAFF.

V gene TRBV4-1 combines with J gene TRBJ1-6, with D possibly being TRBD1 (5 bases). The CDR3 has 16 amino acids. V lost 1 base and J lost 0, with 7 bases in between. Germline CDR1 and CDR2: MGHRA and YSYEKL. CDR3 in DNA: TGCGCCAGCAGCCAAGTCGGGGGCTCCTATAATTCACCCCTCCACTTT. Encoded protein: CASSQVGGSYNSPLHF.

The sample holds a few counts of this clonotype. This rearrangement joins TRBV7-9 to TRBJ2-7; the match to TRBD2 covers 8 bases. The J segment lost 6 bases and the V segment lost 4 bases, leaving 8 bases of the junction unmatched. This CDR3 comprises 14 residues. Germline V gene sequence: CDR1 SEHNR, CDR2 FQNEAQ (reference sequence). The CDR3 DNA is TGTGCCAGCAGCTCGGGACTAGGAAAGTCCGAGCAGTACGTC. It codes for CASSSGLGKSEQYV.

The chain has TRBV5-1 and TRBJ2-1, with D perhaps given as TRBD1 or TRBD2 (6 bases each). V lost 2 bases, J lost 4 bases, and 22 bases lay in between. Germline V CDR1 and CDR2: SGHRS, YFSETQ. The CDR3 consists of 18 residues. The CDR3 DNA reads TGCGCCAGCAGCTTCATCCCGTTGGGGGGCGCGGGTTACAATGAGCAGTTCTTC. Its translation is CASSFIPLGGAGYNEQFF.

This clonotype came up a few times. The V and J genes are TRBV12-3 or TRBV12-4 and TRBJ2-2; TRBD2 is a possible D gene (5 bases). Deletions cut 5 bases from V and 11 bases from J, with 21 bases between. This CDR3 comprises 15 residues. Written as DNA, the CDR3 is TGTGCCAGCAGTGGCGAGGGTTTAATAGGCGGCGAGCTGTTTTTT. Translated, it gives CASSGEGLIGGELFF.

The CDR3 reads CASSFLITDSPLHF. The CDR3 nucleotides read TGCGCCAGCAGCTTCCTCATCACAGATTCACCCCTCCACTTT. This chain uses TRBV4-1 with TRBJ1-6; D remains unclear. The V and J ends lost 5 bases and 8 bases respectively, with 13 bases between them. Germline V gene data show CDR1 as MGHRA and CDR2 as YSYEKL. The CDR3 spans 14 residues.

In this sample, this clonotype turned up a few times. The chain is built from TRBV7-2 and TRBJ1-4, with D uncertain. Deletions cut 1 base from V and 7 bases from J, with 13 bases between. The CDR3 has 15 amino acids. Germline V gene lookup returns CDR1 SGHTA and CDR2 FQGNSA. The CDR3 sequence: CASSLVVQTGEKLFF. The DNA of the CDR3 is TGTGCCAGCAGCTTAGTGGTTCAGACGGGTGAAAAACTGTTTTTT.

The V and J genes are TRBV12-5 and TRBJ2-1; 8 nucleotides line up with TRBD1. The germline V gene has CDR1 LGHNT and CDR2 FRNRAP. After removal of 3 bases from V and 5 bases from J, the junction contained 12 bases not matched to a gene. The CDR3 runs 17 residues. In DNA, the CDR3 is TGTGCTAGTGGTTTCTTGGTGGACAGGGAAGGCGACAATGAGCAGTTCTTC. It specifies CASGFLVDREGDNEQFF.

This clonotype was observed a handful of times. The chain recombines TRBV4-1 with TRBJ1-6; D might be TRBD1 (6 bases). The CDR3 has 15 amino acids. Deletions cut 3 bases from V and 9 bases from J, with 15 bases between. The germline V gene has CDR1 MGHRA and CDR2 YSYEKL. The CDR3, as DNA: TGCGCCAGCAGCCATATCAGGGGCTCGGGTTCACCCCTCCACTTT. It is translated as CASSHIRGSGSPLHF.

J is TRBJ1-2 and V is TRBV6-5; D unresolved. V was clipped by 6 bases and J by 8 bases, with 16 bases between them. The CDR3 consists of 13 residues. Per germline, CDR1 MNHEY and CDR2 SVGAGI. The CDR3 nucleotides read TGTGCCAGCAGCTACCAAGGAAAAGCGGGCTACACCTTC. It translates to CASSYQGKAGYTF.